Listed below are T cell receptor beta chains from one sample, sequenced in a study of blood T cell repertoires in COVID-19. This table comes from immunoSEQ multiplex PCR, and its TCRdb copy is limited to in-frame clones, with some not included. The sample consists of over 150,000 clones, around 85% of them appearing once. The sample comprised PBMCs or T cells enriched from blood (not recorded which). These receptors originate from a man aged 40-55 years who had recovered from COVID-19. Each CDR3 is given without its conserved first and last residue. The order of the fields is J gene, V gene, clone size, CDR3 protein. For some rows the clone size is stated as once, few or many, or as a class when expanded; others skip it.

>TRBJ2-7|TRBV2|.
ASRRLDVVGEQY
>TRBJ2-7|TRBV5-1|.
ASSQAQGFGYEQY
>TRBJ1-4|TRBV12-5|.
ASGPRDIEKLF
>TRBJ2-1|TRBV24-1|.
ATSDLHGEQF
>TRBJ2-3|TRBV9|.
ASSLRLAGAADTQY
>TRBJ1-1|TRBV2|.
ASSGLRTGSTEAF
>TRBJ1-4|TRBV28|.
ASSRDRRNEKLF
>TRBJ2-1|TRBV3-1/TRBV3-2|.
ASSHVGTSGRPHNEQF
>TRBJ2-3|TRBV5-5|.
ASSLGGGKGLR
>TRBJ2-1|TRBV30|.
AWSPTSSYNEQF
>TRBJ1-4|TRBV9|.
ASSVSGGKNEKLF
>TRBJ2-1|TRBV7-2|.
ASSRAARGAGNEQF
>TRBJ2-7|TRBV3-1/TRBV3-2|.
ASSQGLGQALGQY
>TRBJ1-5|TRBV7-9|.
ASSVDSSHQPQH
>TRBJ2-2|TRBV5-6|.
ASSLEGQGTGELF
>TRBJ1-2|TRBV9|few
ASSVATTGGADGYT
>TRBJ1-1|TRBV19|.
ASSEGTGLNTEAF
>TRBJ1-1|TRBV5-1|.
ASSHRDIRMNTEAF
>TRBJ2-5|TRBV30|.
AWKTSGEETQY
>TRBJ2-2|TRBV6-5|.
ASGFGSGVVTGELF
>TRBJ1-1|TRBV6-5|.
ASDGTGVMNTEAF
>TRBJ1-1|TRBV12-3/TRBV12-4|few
ASSYTGGTEAF
>TRBJ1-4|TRBV6-1|.
ASSVGTGSRTNEKLF
>TRBJ2-7|TRBV6-5|once
ASRSGTGAYEQY
>TRBJ2-7|TRBV11-3|few
ASSLERGPGPYEQY
>TRBJ1-2|TRBV28|.
ASSLQGVNYGYT
>TRBJ2-3|TRBV29-1|.
SVPGTDTDTQY
>TRBJ1-3|TRBV11-3|.
ASSLLTFSGNTIY
>TRBJ2-2|TRBV18|.
ASSPQLETGELF
>TRBJ1-2|TRBV19|.
ASSPPLGLLPDGYT
>TRBJ1-4|TRBV28|.
ASSRDRVNEKLF
>TRBJ2-6|TRBV6-4|.
ASSDSSSGANVLT
>TRBJ2-5|TRBV24-1|.
ATSDPRQKQETQY
>TRBJ1-6|TRBV27|.
ASSTAYNSPLH
>TRBJ2-2|TRBV18|.
ASSPRDRGYTGELF
>TRBJ1-1|TRBV4-1|.
ASSPGQNTEAF
>TRBJ2-7|TRBV28|.
ATVGSGRVGEQY
>TRBJ1-1|TRBV27|.
ASSPGTFFTEAF
>TRBJ2-5|TRBV5-1|.
ASSPARLAEQETQY
>TRBJ2-1|TRBV9|.
ASSARLAGGYNEQF
>TRBJ1-1|TRBV12-3/TRBV12-4|.
ASTGGRGTEAF
>TRBJ2-3|TRBV27|.
ASSLTSGLRHTQY
>TRBJ2-1|TRBV10-3|.
AISGPHGLAGGKYNEQF
>TRBJ1-2|TRBV5-1|.
ASSFVQAALGGYT
>TRBJ1-5|TRBV24-1|.
AAGPNQPQH
>TRBJ2-1|TRBV5-4|.
ASSLRAGAYNEQF
>TRBJ1-1|TRBV19|once
ASSLIGVRTEAF
>TRBJ2-7|TRBV30|.
AWSYGGDGYEQY